This TCR beta chain was profiled in a study of T cells expressing NK-cell markers. Study conclusions and caveats: Whether expanded NKG2C+ T cell clones recognized HCMV stayed uncertain.

Germline V lookup: CDR1 MNHEY, CDR2 SMNVEV (reference sequence). The CDR3 sequence is 14 residues long. With regard to this clonotype: Its antigen is not identified.

Reprocessing the 5' RACE reads, TCRdb reports a single entry for every CDR3 protein and omits DNA. The specimen's table records 150,000 to 160,000 distinct CDR3 sequences. This clonotype was obtained from a woman between 50 and 59 years old in good health. The J gene is TRBJ2-7, the V gene TRBV27; TCRdb's D gene call, TRBD1, goes unchecked for lack of DNA. Sequences were obtained from blood T cells: a sorted CD56 or NKG2C T cell subset, CD4+ or CD8+ T cells, or bulk PBMC T cells (not recorded which). This chain's CDR3 is CASISSDRTYEQYF.